This TCR beta chain was recorded in a study of T cell clones after liver transplantation. The data were produced by immunoSEQ multiplex PCR, yet TCRdb's version contains in-frame clones alone and is incomplete. The sample shows 7,000 to 8,000 clones, 80% of them seen only once. The sample consisted of CD8+ T cells from blood, taken before liver transplant. This receptor was identified in a human donor who received a liver transplant.

The CDR3 sequence: CASSRWVGTYQETQYF. For the CDR3, the DNA is TGTGCCAGCAGCCGTTGGGTGGGCACGTACCAAGAGACCCAGTACTTC. This chain uses TRBV7-6 with TRBJ2-5; D not resolved. The CDR3 contains 16 residues. Trimming stripped 5 bases from V and 0 bases from J, with 16 bases between. Germline V gene sequence: CDR1 SGHVS, CDR2 FNYEAQ.